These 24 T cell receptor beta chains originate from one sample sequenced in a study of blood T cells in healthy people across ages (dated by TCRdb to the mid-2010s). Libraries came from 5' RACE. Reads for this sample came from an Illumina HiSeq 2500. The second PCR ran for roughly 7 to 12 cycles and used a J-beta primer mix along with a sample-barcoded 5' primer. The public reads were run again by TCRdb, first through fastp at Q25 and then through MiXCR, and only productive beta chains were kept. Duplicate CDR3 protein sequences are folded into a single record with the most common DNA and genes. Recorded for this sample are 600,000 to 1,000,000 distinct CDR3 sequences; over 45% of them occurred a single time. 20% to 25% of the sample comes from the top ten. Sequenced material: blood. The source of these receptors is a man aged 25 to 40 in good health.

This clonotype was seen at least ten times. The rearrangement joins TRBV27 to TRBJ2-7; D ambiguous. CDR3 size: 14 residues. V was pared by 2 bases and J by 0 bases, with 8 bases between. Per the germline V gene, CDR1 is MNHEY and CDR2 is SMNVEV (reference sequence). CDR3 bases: TGTGCCAGCAGTTTAGCGTCGAGCTCCTACGAGCAGTACTTC. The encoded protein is CASSLASSSYEQYF.

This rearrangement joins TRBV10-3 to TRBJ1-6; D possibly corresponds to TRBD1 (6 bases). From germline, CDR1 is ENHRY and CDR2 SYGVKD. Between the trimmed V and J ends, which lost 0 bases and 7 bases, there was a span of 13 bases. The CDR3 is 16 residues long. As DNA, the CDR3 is TGTGCCATCAGTGAGTCTCACCGGGACAACAATTCACCCCTCCACTTT. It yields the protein CAISESHRDNNSPLHF.

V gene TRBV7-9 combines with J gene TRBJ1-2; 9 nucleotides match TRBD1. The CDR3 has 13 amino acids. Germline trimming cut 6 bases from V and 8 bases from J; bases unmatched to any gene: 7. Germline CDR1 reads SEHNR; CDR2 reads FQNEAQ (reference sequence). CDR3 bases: TGTGCCAGCAGGCGGGACAGGGAGGACGGCTACACCTTC. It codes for CASRRDREDGYTF.

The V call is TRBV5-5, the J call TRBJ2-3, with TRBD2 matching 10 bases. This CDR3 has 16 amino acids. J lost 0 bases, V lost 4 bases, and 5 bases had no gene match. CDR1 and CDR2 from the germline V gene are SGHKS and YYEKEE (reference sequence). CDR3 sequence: CASSGQRGGSTDTQYF. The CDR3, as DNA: TGTGCCAGCAGCGGGCAGCGGGGGGGAAGCACAGATACGCAGTATTTT.

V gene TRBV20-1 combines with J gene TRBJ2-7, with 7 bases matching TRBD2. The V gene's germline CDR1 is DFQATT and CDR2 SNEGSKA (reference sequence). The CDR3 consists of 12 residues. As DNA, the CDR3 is TGCAGCGGGGGGAGGGGCTACTGGGAGCAGTACTTC. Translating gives CSGGRGYWEQYF.

CDR3 in amino acids: CASTFDPSYNEQFF. In DNA form, the CDR3 reads TGTGCCAGCACCTTCGATCCCTCCTACAATGAGCAGTTCTTC. The chain joins TRBV11-2 to TRBJ2-1; D is unclear. This CDR3 is built from 14 residues. The V end lost 7 bases, the J end lost 0 bases, and 10 bases lay between the germline ends. CDR1 SGHAT and CDR2 FQNNGV come from the germline V gene.

The chain's CDR3 is CASSFYIPSYEQYF. The DNA for the CDR3 is TGTGCCAGCAGCTTTTACATCCCTTCCTACGAGCAGTACTTC. The V and J genes are TRBV7-2 and TRBJ2-7; no reliable D call. CDR1 and CDR2 (germline): SGHTA, FQGNSA. V was cut by 3 bases and J by 1 base, with 10 bases left in between. The CDR3 has 14 amino acids. Drawing the rest from reference TRBV7-2 and TRBJ2-7, the complete variable domain is GAGVSQSPSNKVTEKGKDVELRCDPISGHTALYWYRQSLGQGLEFLIYFQGNSAPDKSGLPSDRFSAERTGGSVSTLTIQRTQQEDSAVYLCASSFYIPSYEQYFGPGTRLTVT.

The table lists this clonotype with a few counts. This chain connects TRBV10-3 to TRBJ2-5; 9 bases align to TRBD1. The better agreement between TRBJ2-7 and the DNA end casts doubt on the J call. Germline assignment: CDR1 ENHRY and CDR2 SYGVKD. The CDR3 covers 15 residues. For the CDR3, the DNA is TGTGCCATCAGTGGGCCGGGACAGGGATTAGTCGAGCAGTACTTC. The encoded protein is CAISGPGQGLVEQYF.

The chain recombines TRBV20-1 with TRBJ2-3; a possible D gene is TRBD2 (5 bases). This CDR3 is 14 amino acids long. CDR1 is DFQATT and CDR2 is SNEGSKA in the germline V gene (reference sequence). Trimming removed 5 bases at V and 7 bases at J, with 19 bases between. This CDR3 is CSAPVNGVANTQYF. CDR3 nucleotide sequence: TGCAGTGCTCCTGTTAACGGGGTAGCAAATACGCAGTATTTT.

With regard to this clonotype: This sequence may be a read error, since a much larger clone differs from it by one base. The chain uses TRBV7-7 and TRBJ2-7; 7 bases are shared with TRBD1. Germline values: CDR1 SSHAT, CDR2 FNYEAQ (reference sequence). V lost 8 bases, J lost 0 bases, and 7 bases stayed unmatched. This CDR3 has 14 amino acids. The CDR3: CASVGGQSSYEQYF. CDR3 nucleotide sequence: TGTGCCAGCGTTGGGGGACAGAGCTCCTACGAGCAGTACTTC.

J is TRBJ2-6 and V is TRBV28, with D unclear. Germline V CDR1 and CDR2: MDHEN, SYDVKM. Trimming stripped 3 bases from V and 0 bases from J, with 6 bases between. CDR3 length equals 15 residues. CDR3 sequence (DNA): TGTGCCAGCAGTTTTATCGACTCTGGGGCCAACGTCCTGACTTTC. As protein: CASSFIDSGANVLTF.

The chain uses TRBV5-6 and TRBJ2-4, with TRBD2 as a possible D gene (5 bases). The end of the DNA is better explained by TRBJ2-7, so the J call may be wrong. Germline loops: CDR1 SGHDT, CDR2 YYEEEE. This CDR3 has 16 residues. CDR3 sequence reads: CASSPRGWGLTYEQYF. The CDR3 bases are TGTGCCAGCAGCCCTCGCGGGTGGGGTCTCACCTACGAGCAGTACTTC.

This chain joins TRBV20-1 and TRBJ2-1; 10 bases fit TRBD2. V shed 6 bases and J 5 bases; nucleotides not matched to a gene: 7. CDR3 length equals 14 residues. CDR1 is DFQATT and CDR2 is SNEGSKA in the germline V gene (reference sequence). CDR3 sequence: CSAPTSGAHNEQFF. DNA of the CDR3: TGCAGTGCGCCCACTAGCGGGGCCCACAATGAGCAGTTCTTC.

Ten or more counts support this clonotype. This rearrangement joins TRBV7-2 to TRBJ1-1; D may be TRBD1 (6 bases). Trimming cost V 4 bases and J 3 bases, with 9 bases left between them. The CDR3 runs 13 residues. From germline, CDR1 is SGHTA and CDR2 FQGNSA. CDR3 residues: CASSSQGDTEAFF. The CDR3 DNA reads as TGTGCCAGCAGCTCACAGGGCGACACTGAAGCTTTCTTT.

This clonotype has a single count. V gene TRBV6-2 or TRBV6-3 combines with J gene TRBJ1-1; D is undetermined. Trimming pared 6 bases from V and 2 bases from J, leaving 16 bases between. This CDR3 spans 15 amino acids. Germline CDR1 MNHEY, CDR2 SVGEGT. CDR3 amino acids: CASRDRRVVNTEAFF. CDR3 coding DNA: TGTGCCAGCAGGGATCGAAGGGTCGTAAACACTGAAGCTTTCTTT.

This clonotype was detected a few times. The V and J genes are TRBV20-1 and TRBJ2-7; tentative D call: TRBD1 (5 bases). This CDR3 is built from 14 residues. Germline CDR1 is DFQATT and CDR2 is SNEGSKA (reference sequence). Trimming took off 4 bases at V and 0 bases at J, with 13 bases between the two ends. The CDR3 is CSATDGRASYEQYF. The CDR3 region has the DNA TGCAGTGCTACCGACGGCAGGGCCTCCTACGAGCAGTACTTC.

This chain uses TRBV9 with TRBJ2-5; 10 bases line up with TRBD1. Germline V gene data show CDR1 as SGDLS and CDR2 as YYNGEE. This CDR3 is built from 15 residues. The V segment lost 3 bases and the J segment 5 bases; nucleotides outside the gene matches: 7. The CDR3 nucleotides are TGTGCCAGCAGCGAGACAGGGGGCGCGTTGGAGACCCAGTACTTC. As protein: CASSETGGALETQYF.

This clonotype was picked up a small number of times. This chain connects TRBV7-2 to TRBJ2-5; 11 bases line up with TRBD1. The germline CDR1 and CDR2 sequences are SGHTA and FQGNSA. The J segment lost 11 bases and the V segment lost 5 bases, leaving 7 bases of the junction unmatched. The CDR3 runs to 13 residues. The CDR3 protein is CASSQDRGREQYF. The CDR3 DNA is TGTGCCAGCAGCCAGGACAGGGGGCGGGAGCAGTACTTC.

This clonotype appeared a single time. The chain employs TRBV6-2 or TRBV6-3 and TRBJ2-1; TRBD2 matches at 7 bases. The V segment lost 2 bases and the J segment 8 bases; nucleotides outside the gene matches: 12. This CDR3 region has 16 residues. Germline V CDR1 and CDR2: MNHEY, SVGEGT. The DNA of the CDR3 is TGTGCCAGCAGTTACGATTGGGGCGGCCGGGAGGATGAGCAGTTCTTC. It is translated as CASSYDWGGREDEQFF.

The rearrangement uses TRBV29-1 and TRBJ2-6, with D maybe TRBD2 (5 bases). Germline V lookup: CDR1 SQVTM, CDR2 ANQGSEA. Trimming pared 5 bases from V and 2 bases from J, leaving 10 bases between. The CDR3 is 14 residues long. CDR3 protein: CSVKEATGANVLTF. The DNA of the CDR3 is TGCAGCGTTAAGGAGGCCACTGGGGCCAACGTCCTGACTTTC.

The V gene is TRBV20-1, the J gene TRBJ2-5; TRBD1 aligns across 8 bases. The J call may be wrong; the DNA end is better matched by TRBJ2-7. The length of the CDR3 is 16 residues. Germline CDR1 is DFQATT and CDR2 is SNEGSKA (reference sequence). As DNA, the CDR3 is TGCAGTGCCAGAAACCCAATGACAGGGGTCACCCACGAGCAGTACTTC. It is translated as CSARNPMTGVTHEQYF.

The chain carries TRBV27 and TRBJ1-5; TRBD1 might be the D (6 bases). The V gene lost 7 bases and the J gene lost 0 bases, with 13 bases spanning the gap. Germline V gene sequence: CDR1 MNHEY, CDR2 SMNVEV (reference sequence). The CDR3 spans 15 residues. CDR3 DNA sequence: TGTGCCAGCAAGCTTTACAGGGCTAGCAATCAGCCCCAGCATTTT. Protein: CASKLYRASNQPQHF.

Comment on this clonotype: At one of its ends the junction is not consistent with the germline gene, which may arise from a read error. The CDR3 here is CASSEASPLYDYTF. The CDR3 DNA follows: TGTGCCAGCAGTGAAGCAAGCCCTCTCTATGACTACACCTTC. This chain uses TRBV6-1 with TRBJ1-2; no firm D call. The CDR3 contains 14 residues. Germline values: CDR1 MNHNS, CDR2 SASEGT.

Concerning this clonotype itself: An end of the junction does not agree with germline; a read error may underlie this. CDR3 sequence: CSVRGLVGTDAQYF. The CDR3 DNA follows: TGCAGCGTTAGAGGACTAGTTGGAACAGATGCGCAGTATTTT. The chain links TRBV29-1 to TRBJ2-3; 7 nucleotides align to TRBD2. The CDR3 runs 14 residues. Per the germline V gene, CDR1 is SQVTM and CDR2 is ANQGSEA.